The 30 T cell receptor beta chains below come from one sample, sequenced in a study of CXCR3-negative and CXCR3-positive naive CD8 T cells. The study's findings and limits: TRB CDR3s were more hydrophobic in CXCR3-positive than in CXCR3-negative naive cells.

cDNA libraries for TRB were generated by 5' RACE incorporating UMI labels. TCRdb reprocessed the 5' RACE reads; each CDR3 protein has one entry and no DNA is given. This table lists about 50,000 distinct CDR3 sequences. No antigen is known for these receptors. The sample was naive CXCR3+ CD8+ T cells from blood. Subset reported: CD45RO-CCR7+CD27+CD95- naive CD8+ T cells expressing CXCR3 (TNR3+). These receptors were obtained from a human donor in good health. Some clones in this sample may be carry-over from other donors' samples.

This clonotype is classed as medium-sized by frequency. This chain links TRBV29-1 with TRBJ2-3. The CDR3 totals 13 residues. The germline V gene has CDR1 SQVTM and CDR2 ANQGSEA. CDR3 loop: CSVEDPSTDTQYF.

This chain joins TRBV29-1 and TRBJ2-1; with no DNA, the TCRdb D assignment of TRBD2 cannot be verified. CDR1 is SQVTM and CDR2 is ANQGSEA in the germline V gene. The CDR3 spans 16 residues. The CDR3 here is CSAWPYVVREGDEQFF.

The CDR3 loop is CASRLHPGTSIHEQYF. The chain carries TRBV28 and TRBJ2-7; the TCRdb D gene call, TRBD2, has no DNA to confirm it. The CDR3 runs 16 residues. Germline lookup yields CDR1 MDHEN and CDR2 SYDVKM.

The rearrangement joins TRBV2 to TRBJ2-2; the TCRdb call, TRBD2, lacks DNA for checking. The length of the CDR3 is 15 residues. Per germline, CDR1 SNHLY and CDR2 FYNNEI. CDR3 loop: CAGLGSGENTGELFF.

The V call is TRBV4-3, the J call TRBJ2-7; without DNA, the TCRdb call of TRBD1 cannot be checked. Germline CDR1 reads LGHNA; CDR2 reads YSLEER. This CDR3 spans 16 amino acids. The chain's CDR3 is CASSQVADSGAYEQYF.

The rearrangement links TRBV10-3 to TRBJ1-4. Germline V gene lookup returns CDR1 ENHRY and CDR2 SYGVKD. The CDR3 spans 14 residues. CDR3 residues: CAISESQPNEKLFF.

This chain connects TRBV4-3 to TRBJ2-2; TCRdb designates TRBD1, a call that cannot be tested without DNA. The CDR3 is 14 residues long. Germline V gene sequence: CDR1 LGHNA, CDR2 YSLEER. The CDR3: CASSQDRGTGELFF.

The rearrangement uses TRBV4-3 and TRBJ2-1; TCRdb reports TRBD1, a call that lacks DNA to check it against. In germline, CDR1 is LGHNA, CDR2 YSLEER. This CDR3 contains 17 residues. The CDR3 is CASSHHLPGSSYNEQFF.

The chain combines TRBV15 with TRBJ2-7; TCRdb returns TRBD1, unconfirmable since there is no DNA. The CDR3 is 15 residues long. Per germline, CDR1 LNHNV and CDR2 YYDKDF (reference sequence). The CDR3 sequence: CATSRVKGQGYEQYF.

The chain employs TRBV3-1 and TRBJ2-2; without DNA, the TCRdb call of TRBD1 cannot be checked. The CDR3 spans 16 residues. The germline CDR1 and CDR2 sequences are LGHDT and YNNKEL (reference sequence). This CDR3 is CASSLLDRSSTGELFF.

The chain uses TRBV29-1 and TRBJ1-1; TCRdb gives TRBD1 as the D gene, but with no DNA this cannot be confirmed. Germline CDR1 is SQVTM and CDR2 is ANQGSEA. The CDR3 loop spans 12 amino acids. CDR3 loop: CSADRGPTEAFF.

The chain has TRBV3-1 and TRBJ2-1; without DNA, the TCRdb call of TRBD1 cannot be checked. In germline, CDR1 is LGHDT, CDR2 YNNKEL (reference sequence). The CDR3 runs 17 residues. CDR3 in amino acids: CASSQYGTGSPYNEQFF.

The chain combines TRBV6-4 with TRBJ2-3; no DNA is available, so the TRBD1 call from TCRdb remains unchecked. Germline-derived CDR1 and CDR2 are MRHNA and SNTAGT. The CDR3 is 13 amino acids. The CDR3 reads CASASRDTDTQYF.

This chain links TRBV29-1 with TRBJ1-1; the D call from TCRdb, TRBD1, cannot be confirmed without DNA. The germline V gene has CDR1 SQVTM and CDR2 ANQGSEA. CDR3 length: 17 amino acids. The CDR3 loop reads CSFESVGDRDWDTEAFF.

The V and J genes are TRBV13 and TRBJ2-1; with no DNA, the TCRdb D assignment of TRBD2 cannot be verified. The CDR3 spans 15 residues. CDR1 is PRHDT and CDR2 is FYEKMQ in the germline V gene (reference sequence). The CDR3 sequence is CASSSGGAGHNEQFF. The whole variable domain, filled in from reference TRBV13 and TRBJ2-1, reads AAGVIQSPRHLIKEKRETATLKCYPIPRHDTVYWYQQGPGQDPQFLISFYEKMQSDKGSIPDRFSAQQFSDYHSELNMSSLELGDSALYFCASSSGGAGHNEQFFGPGTRLTVL.

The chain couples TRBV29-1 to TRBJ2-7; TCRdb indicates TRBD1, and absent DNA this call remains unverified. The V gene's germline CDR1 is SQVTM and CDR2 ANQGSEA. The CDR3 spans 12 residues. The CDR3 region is CSVEVGAYEQYF.

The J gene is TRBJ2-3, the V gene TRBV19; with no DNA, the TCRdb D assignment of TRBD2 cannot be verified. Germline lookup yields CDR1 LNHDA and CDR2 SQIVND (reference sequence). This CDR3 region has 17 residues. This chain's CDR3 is CASKQERGALGSDTQYF.

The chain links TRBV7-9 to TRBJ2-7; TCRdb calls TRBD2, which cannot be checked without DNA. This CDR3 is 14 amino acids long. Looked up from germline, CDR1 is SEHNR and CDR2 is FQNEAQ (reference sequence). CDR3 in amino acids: CASSSVDGRYEQYF.

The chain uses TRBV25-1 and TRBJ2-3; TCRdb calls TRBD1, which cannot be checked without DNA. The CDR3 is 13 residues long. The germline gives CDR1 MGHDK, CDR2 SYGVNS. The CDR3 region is CASGQLLTDTQYF. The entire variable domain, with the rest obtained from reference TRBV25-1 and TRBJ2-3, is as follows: EADIYQTPRYLVIGTGKKITLECSQTMGHDKMYWYQQDPGMELHLIHYSYGVNSTEKGDLSSESTVSRIRTEHFPLTLESARPSHTSQYLCASGQLLTDTQYFGPGTRLTVL.

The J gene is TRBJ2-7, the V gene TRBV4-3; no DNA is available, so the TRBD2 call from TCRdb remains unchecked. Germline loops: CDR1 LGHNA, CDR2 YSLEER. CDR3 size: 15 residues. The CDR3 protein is CASSQVALDSYEQYF.

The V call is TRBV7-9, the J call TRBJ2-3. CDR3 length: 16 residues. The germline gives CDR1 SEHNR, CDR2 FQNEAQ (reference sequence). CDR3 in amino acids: CASSLAAWMGTDTQYF.

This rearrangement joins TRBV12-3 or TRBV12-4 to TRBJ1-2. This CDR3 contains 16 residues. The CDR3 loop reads CASSPLGVGLGYGYTF.

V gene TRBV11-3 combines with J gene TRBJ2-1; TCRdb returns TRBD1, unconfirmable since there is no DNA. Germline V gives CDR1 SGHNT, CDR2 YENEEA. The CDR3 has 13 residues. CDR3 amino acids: CASSLPGHNEQFF.

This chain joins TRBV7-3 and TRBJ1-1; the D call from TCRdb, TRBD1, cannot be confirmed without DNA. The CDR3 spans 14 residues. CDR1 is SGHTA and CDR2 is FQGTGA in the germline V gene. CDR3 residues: CASSFSGGSTEAFF. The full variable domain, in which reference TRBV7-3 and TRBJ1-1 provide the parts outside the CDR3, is GAGVSQTPSNKVTEKGKYVELRCDPISGHTALYWYRQSLGQGPEFLIYFQGTGAADDSGLPNDRFFAVRPEGSVSTLKIQRTERGDSAVYLCASSFSGGSTEAFFGQGTRLTVV.

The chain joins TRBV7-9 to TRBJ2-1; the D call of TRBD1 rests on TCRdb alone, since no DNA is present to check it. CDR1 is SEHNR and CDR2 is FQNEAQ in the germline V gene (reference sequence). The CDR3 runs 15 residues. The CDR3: CASSSGSDSCNEQFF.

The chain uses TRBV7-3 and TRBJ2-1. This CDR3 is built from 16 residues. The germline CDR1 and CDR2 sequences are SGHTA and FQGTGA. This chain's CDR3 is CASSWNLGPSVNEQFF.

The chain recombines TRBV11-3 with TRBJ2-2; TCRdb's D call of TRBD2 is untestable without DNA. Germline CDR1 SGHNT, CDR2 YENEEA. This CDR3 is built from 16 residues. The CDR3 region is CASSLDRSPAPGELFF.

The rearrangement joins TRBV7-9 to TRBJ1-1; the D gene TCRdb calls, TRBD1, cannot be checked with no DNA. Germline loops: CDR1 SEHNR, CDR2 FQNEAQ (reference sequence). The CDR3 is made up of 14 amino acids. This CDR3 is CASSGLTGLTEAFF.

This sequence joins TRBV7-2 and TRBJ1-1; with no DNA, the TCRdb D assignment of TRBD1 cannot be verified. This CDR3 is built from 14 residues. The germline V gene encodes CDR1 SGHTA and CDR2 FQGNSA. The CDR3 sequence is CASSSPQVNTEAFF.

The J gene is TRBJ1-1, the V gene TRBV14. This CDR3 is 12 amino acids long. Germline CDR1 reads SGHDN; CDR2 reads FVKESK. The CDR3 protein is CASAAGHTEAFF.